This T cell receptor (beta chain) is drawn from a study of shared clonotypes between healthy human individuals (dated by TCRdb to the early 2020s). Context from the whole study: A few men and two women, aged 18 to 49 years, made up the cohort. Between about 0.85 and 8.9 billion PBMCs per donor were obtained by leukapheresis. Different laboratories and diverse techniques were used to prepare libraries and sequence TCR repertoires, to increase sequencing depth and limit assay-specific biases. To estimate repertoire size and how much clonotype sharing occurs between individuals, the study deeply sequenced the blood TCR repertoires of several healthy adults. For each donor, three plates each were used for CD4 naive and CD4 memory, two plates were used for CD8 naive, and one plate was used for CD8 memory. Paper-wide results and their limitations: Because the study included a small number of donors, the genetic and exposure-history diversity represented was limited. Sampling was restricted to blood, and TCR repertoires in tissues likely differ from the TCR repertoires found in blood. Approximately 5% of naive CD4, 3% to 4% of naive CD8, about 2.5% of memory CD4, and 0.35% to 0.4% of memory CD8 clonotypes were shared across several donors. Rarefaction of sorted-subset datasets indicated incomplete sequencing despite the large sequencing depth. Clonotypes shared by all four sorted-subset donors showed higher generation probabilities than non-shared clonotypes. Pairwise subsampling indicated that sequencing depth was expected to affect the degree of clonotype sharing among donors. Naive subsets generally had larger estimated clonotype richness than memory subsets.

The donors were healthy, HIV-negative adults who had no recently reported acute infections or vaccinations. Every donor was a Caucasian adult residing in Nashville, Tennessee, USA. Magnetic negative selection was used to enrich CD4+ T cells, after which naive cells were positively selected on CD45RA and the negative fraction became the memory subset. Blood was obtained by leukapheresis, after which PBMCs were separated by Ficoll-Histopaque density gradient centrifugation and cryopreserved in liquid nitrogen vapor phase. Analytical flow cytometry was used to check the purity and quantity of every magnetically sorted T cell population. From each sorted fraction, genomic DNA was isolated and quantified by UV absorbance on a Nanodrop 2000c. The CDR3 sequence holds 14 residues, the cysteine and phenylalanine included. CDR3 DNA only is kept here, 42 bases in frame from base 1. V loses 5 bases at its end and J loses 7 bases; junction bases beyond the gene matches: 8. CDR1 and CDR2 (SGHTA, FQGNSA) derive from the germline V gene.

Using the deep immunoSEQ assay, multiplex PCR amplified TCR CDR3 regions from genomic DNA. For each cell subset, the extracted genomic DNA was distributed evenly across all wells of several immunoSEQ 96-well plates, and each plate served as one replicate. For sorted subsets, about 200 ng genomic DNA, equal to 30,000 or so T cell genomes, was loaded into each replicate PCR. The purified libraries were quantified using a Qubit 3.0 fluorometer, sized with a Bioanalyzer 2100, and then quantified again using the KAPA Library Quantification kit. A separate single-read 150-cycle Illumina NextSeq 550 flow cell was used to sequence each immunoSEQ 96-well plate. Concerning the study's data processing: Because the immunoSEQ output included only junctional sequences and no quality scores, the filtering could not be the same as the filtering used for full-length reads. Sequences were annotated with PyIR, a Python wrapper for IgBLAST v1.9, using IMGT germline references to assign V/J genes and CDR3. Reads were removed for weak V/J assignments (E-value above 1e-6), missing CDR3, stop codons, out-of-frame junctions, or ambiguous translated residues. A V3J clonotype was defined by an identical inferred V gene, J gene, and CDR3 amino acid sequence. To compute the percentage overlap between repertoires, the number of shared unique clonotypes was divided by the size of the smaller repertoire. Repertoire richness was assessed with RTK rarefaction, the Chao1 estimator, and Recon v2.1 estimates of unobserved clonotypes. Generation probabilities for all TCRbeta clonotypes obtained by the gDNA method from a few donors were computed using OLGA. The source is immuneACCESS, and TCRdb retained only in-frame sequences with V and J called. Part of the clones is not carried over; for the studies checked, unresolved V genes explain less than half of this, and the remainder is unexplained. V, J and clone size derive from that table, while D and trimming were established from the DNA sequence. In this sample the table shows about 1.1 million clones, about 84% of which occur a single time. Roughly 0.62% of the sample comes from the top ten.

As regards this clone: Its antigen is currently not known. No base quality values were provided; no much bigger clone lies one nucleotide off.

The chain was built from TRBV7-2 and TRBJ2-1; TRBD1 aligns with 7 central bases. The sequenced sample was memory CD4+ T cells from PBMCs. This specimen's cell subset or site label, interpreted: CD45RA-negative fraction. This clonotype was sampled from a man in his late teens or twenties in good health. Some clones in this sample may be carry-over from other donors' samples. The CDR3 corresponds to CASSVDRGRNEQFF. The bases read TGTGCCAGCAGCGTAGATAGGGGGCGGAATGAGCAGTTCTTC. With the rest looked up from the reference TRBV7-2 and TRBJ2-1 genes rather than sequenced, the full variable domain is GAGVSQSPSNKVTEKGKDVELRCDPISGHTALYWYRQSLGQGLEFLIYFQGNSAPDKSGLPSDRFSAERTGGSVSTLTIQRTQQEDSAVYLCASSVDRGRNEQFFGPGTRLTVL.